This T cell receptor beta chain was documented in a study of shared clonotypes between healthy human individuals. Naive CD8 isolation took CD45RO-negative cells positively selected for CCR7 and excluded terminally differentiated effector memory CD45RA+ cells. The CDR3 runs 15 residues. V lost 7 bases, J lost 4 bases, and 18 bases lay in between. CDR1 and CDR2 from the germline V gene are SGHVS and FQNEAQ. Every subset had its genomic DNA shared out evenly among several immunoSEQ plates. The method was immunoSEQ multiplex PCR; TCRdb's version includes in-frame clones alone and lacks a portion of them. The sample comprises fewer than 1 million clones, 90% to 98% of which are singletons, and under 0.25% rests with the top ten.

This sequence joins TRBV7-8 and TRBJ2-3; weak D call: TRBD1 (5 bases). The specimen was naive CD8+ T cells sorted from blood. The sequence came from a man in his thirties or forties in good health. The CDR3 nucleotides read TGTGCCAGCACTCCGGTCAGGGTGAGCGCAGATACGCAGTATTTT. Translated, it gives CASTPVRVSADTQYF.